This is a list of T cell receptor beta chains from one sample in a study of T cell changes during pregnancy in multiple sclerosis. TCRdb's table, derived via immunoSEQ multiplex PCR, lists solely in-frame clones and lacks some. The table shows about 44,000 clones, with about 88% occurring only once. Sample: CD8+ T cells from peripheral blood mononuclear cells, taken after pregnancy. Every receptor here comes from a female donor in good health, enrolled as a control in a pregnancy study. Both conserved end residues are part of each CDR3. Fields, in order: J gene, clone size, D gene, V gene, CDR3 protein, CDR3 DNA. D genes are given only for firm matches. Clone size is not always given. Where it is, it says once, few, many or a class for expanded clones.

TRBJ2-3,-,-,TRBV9,CASSERYGDTQYF,TGTGCCAGCAGCGAGAGGTATGGAGATACGCAGTATTTT
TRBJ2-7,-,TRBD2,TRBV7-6,CASSSLAGSYEQYF,TGTGCCAGCAGCTCACTAGCGGGTTCCTACGAGCAGTACTTC
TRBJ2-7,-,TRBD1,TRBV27,CASSGYRGAYEQYF,TGTGCCAGCAGTGGCTACAGGGGGGCCTACGAGCAGTACTTC
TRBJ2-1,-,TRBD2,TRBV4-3,CASSQVSGTYTYNEQFF,TGCGCCAGCAGCCAAGTTAGCGGGACATATACATACAATGAGCAGTTCTTC
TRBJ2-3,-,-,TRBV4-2,CARSPIWRGVDTDTQYF,TGTGCCCGCAGCCCCATCTGGCGGGGCGTGGACACAGATACGCAGTATTTT
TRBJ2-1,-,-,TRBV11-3,CASSLDPLRNEQFF,TGTGCCAGCAGCTTAGATCCTCTGCGGAATGAGCAGTTCTTC
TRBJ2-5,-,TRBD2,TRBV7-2,CATGRAGETQYF,TGTGCCACTGGGAGGGCAGGGGAGACCCAGTACTTC
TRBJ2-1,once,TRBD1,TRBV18,CASSPHRGNEQFF,TGTGCCAGCTCACCCCACAGGGGGAATGAGCAGTTCTTC
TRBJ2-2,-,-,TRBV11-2,CASSLYTGELFF,TGTGCCAGCAGCCTTTACACCGGGGAGCTGTTTTTT
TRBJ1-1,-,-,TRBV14,CASSQRGGAALGTEAFF,TGTGCCAGCAGCCAAAGGGGGGGCGCGGCCTTGGGAACTGAAGCTTTCTTT
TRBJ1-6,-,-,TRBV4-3,CASSPGLLNPALHF,TGCGCCAGCAGCCCGGGACTCCTTAATCCCGCCCTCCACTTT
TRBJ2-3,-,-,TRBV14,CASSQDPVGHYF,TGTGCCAGCAGCCAAGATCCCGTGGGCCATTATTTT
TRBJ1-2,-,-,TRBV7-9,CASSSGFRGYTF,TGTGCCAGCAGCTCCGGTTTCAGGGGCTACACCTTC
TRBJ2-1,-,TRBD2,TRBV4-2,CASSHTGLAGGYNEQFF,TGTGCCAGCAGCCATACGGGACTAGCGGGGGGTTACAATGAGCAGTTCTTC
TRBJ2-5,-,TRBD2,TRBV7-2,CASSRNSGGFGETQYF,TGTGCCAGCAGCAGAAACAGCGGGGGATTTGGAGAGACCCAGTACTTC
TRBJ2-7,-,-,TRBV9,CASSVAVGSGTYEQYF,TGTGCCAGCAGCGTAGCTGTCGGGTCCGGGACCTACGAGCAGTACTTC
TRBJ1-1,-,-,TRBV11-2,CASSLDRTRATFF,TGTGCCAGCAGCTTAGATCGGACAAGAGCGACTTTCTTT
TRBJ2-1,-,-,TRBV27,CASSSPYNEQFF,TGTGCCAGCAGTTCCCCTTACAATGAGCAGTTCTTC
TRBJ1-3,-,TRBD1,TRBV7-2,CASSLNTGGSGNTIYF,TGTGCCAGCAGCTTGAACACAGGGGGATCGGGAAACACCATATATTTT
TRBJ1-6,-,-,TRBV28,CASSYQASSPLHF,TGTGCCAGCAGCTACCAAGCCTCTTCACCCCTCCACTTT
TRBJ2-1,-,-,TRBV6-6,CASREQEGSYNEQFF,TGTGCCAGCAGGGAACAGGAAGGCTCCTACAATGAGCAGTTCTTC
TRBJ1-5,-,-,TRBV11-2,CASSPQGPPQPQHF,TGTGCCAGCAGCCCTCAGGGCCCTCCTCAGCCCCAGCATTTT
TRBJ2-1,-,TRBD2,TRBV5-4,CASSLTSGDNEQFF,TGTGCCAGCAGCTTGACTAGCGGGGACAATGAGCAGTTCTTC
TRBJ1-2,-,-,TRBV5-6,CASSLGTLGYYGYTF,TGTGCCAGCAGCTTGGGGACACTCGGGTACTATGGCTACACCTTC
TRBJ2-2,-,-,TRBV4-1,CASSQSRLDLGELFF,TGCGCCAGCAGCCAGTCGAGACTAGATTTGGGGGAGCTGTTTTTT
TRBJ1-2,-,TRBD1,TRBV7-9,CASSLPVRQGPLYGYTF,TGTGCCAGCAGCTTACCTGTTCGACAGGGGCCACTTTATGGCTACACCTTC
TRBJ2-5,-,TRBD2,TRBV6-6,CASSVRGGGETQYF,TGTGCCAGCAGTGTTCGGGGGGGCGGGGAGACCCAGTACTTC
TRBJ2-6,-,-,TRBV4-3,CASSQEGPTVTGANVLTF,TGCGCCAGCAGCCAGGAAGGCCCTACAGTAACCGGGGCCAACGTCCTGACTTTC
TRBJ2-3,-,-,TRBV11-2,CASSRQLSSTDTQYF,TGTGCCAGCAGTCGCCAACTCTCTAGCACAGATACGCAGTATTTT
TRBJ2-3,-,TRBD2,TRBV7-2,CASSLLAGGVGDTQYF,TGTGCCAGCAGCTTATTGGCGGGGGGAGTAGGAGATACGCAGTATTTT
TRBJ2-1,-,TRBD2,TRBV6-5,CASNYRGENEQFF,TGTGCCAGCAATTACCGGGGGGAAAATGAGCAGTTCTTC
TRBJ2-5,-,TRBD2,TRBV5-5,CASSASRGGATGETQYF,TGTGCCAGCAGCGCCTCCCGGGGGGGAGCCACCGGGGAGACCCAGTACTTC
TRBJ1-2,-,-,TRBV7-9,CASSLETANYGYTF,TGTGCCAGCAGCTTAGAGACAGCCAACTATGGCTACACCTTC
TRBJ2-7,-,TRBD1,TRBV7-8,CASSKTGTGIYEQYF,TGTGCCAGCAGCAAGACCGGGACAGGGATCTACGAGCAGTACTTC
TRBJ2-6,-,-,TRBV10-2,CATLGEEGNSGANVLTF,TGCGCCACCCTAGGGGAGGAGGGAAACTCTGGGGCCAACGTCCTGACTTTC
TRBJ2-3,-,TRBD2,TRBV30,CAWGGVSADTQYF,TGTGCCTGGGGGGGGGTTAGCGCAGATACGCAGTATTTT
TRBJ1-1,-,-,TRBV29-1,CSVVLGGGGTEAFF,TGCAGCGTTGTTCTGGGGGGTGGGGGCACTGAAGCTTTCTTT
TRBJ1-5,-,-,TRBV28,CAASGGQPQHF,TGTGCCGCTTCGGGGGGTCAGCCCCAGCATTTT
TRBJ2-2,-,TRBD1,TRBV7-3,CASSPRQGYSGELFF,TGTGCCAGCAGCCCGAGACAGGGTTACTCCGGGGAGCTGTTTTTT
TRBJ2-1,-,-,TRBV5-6,CASSLAGGHYNEQFF,TGTGCCAGCAGCTTGGCTGGGGGCCACTACAATGAGCAGTTCTTC
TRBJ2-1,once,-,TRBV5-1,CASSLVGSTYNEQFF,TGCGCCAGCAGCTTGGTAGGGAGTACCTACAATGAGCAGTTCTTC
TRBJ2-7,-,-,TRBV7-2,CASSLEQARYEQYF,TGTGCCAGCAGCTTAGAACAGGCACGCTACGAGCAGTACTTC
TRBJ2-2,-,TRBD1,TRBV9,CASSQRTGEGSRELFF,TGTGCCAGCAGCCAACGGACAGGGGAAGGTTCCCGGGAGCTGTTTTTT
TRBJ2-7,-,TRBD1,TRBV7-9,CASSHRGWYEQYF,TGTGCCAGCAGCCACAGGGGCTGGTACGAGCAGTACTTC
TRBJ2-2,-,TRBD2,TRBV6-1,CASSEGPGGRGELFF,TGTGCCAGCAGTGAAGGGCCGGGGGGGCGAGGGGAGCTGTTTTTT
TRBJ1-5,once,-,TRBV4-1,CASSRTGDSNQPQHF,TGCGCCAGCAGCCGCACTGGAGATAGCAATCAGCCCCAGCATTTT
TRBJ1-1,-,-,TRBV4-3,CASSQDIANTEAFF,TGCGCCAGCAGCCAAGATATAGCGAACACTGAAGCTTTCTTT